This T cell receptor beta chain came from a study of cytomegalovirus exposure and HLA in healthy donors. The CDR3 is 13 residues long. Trimming took off 6 bases at V and 3 bases at J, with 12 bases between the two ends. Per germline, CDR1 ENHRY and CDR2 SYGVKD. The repertoire was sequenced with immunoSEQ multiplex PCR; TCRdb's copy has only in-frame clones and lacks some. The sample lists some 150,000 clones; nearly 90% were seen once. The study drew the donors from its roughly 130-subject validation cohort, separate from the 666-subject first cohort. Sample: PBMCs. This chain connects TRBV10-3 to TRBJ2-7, with a possible D match to TRBD1 (5 bases). This sequence was found in a woman younger than 30 in good health and CMV-seropositive. The chain's CDR3 is CAIRDSADYEQYF. As DNA, the CDR3 is TGTGCCATCAGAGACAGCGCGGACTACGAGCAGTACTTC.